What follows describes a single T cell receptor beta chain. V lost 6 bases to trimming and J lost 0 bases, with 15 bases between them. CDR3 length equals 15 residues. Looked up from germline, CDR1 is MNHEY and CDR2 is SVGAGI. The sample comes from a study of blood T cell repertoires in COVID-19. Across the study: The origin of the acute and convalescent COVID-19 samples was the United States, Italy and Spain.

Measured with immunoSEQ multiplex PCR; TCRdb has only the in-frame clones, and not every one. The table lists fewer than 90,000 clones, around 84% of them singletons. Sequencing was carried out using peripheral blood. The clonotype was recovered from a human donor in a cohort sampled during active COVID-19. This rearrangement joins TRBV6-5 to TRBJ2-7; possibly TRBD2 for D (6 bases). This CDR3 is CASRVYVGGSYEQYF. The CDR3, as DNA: TGTGCCAGCAGGGTATATGTCGGGGGCTCCTACGAGCAGTACTTC.